This TCR beta chain was captured in a study of technical replicates of blood from a handful of donors. The assay was immunoSEQ multiplex PCR, and TCRdb's table has in-frame clones only and misses some. The sample has tens of thousands of clones; approximately 90% are singletons. Germline values: CDR1 SGHTA, CDR2 FQGNSA. The length of the CDR3 is 15 residues. With 1 base removed from V and 11 bases from J, the gap between germline ends came to 20 bases. Sequences were obtained from PBMCs. The clonotype originates from a human donor in good health. Some clones in this sample may be carry-over from other donors' samples. J is TRBJ1-1 and V is TRBV7-2, with a weak D call TRBD1 (6 bases). CDR3 sequence (DNA): TGTGCCAGCAGCTTAGGCGCGCCAGGGGATAGCGAGGCTTTCTTT. Its translation: CASSLGAPGDSEAFF.